These T cell receptor beta chains were read from a single sample in a study of blood T cell repertoires in COVID-19. The table came from immunoSEQ multiplex PCR; TCRdb's copy has only in-frame clones and leaves some out. The top ten clones hold around 5.9% of a sample with 90,000 to 150,000 clones, about 74% of them seen once. The sequenced sample consisted of peripheral blood. These receptors were collected from a man between 65 and 80 years old with acute or convalescent COVID-19. CDR3s include the opening cysteine and the closing phenylalanine or tryptophan. Fields, in order: J gene, clone size, V gene, D gene, CDR3 protein, CDR3 DNA. A D gene is named only where the DNA matches it firmly. The size field is filled for only some rows; it gives once, few, many or a size class.

TRBJ2-7,NA,TRBV19,TRBD2,CASRRTREAYEQYF,TGTGCCAGTAGACGGACTAGGGAAGCCTACGAGCAGTACTTC
TRBJ2-7,few,TRBV6-5,TRBD2,CATRLAGLYEQYF,TGTGCCACCAGACTAGCGGGATTATACGAGCAGTACTTC
TRBJ2-7,NA,TRBV11-2,NA,CASSSGRLDEQYF,TGTGCCAGCAGCTCAGGGAGGTTGGACGAGCAGTACTTC
TRBJ2-1,few,TRBV3-1/TRBV3-2,NA,CASSKTGFYNEQFF,TGTGCCAGCAGCAAAACAGGGTTCTACAATGAGCAGTTCTTC
TRBJ2-5,NA,TRBV19,TRBD2,CASSIDSGGAGETQYF,TGTGCCAGTAGTATAGACAGCGGGGGGGCCGGGGAGACCCAGTACTTC
TRBJ1-2,NA,TRBV12-3/TRBV12-4,NA,CASSLGQAYGYTF,TGTGCCAGCAGTTTAGGACAGGCCTATGGCTACACCTTC
TRBJ2-1,NA,TRBV13,NA,CASSRNNEQFF,TGTGCCAGCAGCCGTAACAATGAGCAGTTCTTC
TRBJ2-1,NA,TRBV9,TRBD2,CASSASRGAYNEQFF,TGTGCCAGCAGCGCGTCCCGGGGGGCCTACAATGAGCAGTTCTTC
TRBJ1-5,NA,TRBV30,NA,CAWSVRDSQPQHF,TGTGCCTGGAGTGTCAGGGATAGTCAGCCCCAGCATTTT
TRBJ1-6,NA,TRBV4-1,NA,CASSQVDSSPLHF,TGCGCCAGCAGCCAAGTGGACAGCTCACCCCTCCACTTT
TRBJ2-1,NA,TRBV7-3,TRBD1,CASSLGTGGQGANEQFF,TGTGCCAGCAGCTTAGGGACTGGGGGACAGGGGGCGAATGAGCAGTTCTTC
TRBJ1-1,NA,TRBV27,TRBD1,CASSARTGNQNTEAFF,TGTGCCAGCAGTGCCCGGACAGGAAATCAGAACACTGAAGCTTTCTTT
TRBJ1-2,NA,TRBV5-1,TRBD1,CASSYTGDGYTF,TGCGCCAGCAGCTATACAGGGGACGGCTACACCTTC
TRBJ2-1,NA,TRBV11-2,TRBD2,CASSLGGTSGGRHEQFF,TGTGCCAGCAGCTTAGGAGGGACTAGCGGGGGCCGACATGAGCAGTTCTTC
TRBJ1-4,NA,TRBV5-1,TRBD1,CASSTGQTSTNEKLFF,TGCGCCAGCAGCACGGGACAGACTTCAACTAATGAAAAACTGTTTTTT